A selection of T cell receptor beta chains follows, all from one sample in a study of T cell responses to AZD1222 COVID-19 vaccine. TCRdb keeps only in-frame clones here, not all; method: immunoSEQ multiplex PCR. This table holds more than 140,000 clones, about 89% found once. The starting material was peripheral blood, obtained on day 0 of AZD1222 vaccination. The receptor source for this set is an adult in good health. Both conserved end residues are part of each CDR3. The D gene is left open where the match is weak. Where a row states a size, it is once, few, many or the class of an expanded clone; other rows omit it.

D	V	size	J	CDR3	DNA
NA	TRBV13	NA	TRBJ2-3	CASSSPGLAVTDTQYF	TGTGCCAGCAGCTCCCCGGGACTCGCGGTTACGGATACGCAGTATTTT
NA	TRBV19	once	TRBJ2-2	CASSIDQAGEYTGELFF	TGTGCCAGTAGTATAGATCAAGCAGGGGAGTACACCGGGGAGCTGTTTTTT
NA	TRBV4-3	NA	TRBJ1-2	CASSSGGDYGYTF	TGCGCCAGCAGCTCGGGTGGGGACTATGGCTACACCTTC
NA	TRBV6-2/TRBV6-3	NA	TRBJ2-7	CASSTQRPNEQYF	TGTGCCAGCAGCACCCAGCGGCCGAACGAGCAGTACTTC
NA	TRBV29-1	NA	TRBJ2-7	CSVWAGSSYEQYF	TGCAGCGTGTGGGCGGGGTCCTCCTACGAGCAGTACTTC
NA	TRBV29-1	NA	TRBJ1-2	CSAGQTNYGYTF	TGCAGCGCCGGGCAGACTAACTATGGCTACACCTTC
NA	TRBV30	NA	TRBJ2-7	CAWRGAAYEQYF	TGTGCCTGGAGAGGCGCTGCCTACGAGCAGTACTTC
NA	TRBV18	NA	TRBJ2-1	CASSPPPYNEQFF	TGTGCCAGCTCTCCTCCTCCTTACAATGAGCAGTTCTTC
TRBD2	TRBV28	NA	TRBJ2-4	CASSSPGLVPKNIQYF	TGTGCCAGCAGTTCCCCCGGACTAGTACCTAAAAACATTCAGTACTTC
NA	TRBV4-3	NA	TRBJ1-1	CASSPGFRGNTEAFF	TGCGCCAGCAGTCCAGGGTTTAGGGGGAACACTGAAGCTTTCTTT
NA	TRBV3-1/TRBV3-2	NA	TRBJ1-5	CASSQGLVGQPQHF	TGTGCCAGCAGTCAAGGTCTGGTGGGACAGCCCCAGCATTTT
TRBD1	TRBV28	NA	TRBJ2-3	CASSLGQSISTDTQYF	TGTGCCAGCAGTCTGGGACAGTCAATTAGCACAGATACGCAGTATTTT
TRBD1	TRBV6-5	NA	TRBJ2-1	CASSPSDRDDEQFF	TGTGCCAGCAGTCCTTCGGACAGGGACGATGAGCAGTTCTTC
NA	TRBV19	NA	TRBJ2-2	CASSSLSDTGELFF	TGTGCCAGTAGTTCCCTATCGGACACCGGGGAGCTGTTTTTT
NA	TRBV4-3	NA	TRBJ2-7	CASSQDDSYYEQYF	TGCGCCAGCAGCCAAGATGACAGCTACTACGAGCAGTACTTC
TRBD2	TRBV4-3	NA	TRBJ2-3	CASSQDRLTSGHTDTQYF	TGCGCCAGCAGCCAAGATCGATTAACTAGCGGGCACACAGATACGCAGTATTTT
NA	TRBV6-5	NA	TRBJ1-1	CASRNRQVEAFF	TGTGCCAGCAGAAACCGACAGGTTGAAGCTTTCTTT
TRBD2	TRBV4-1	NA	TRBJ2-7	CASSQDLAGGYEQYF	TGCGCCAGCAGCCAAGATCTAGCGGGAGGGTACGAGCAGTACTTC
NA	TRBV11-2	NA	TRBJ2-5	CASSLSWRSFQETQYF	TGTGCCAGCAGCTTATCATGGCGGAGCTTCCAAGAGACCCAGTACTTC
TRBD1	TRBV6-5	NA	TRBJ1-2	CASSYTLTDRDNGYTF	TGTGCCAGCAGTTACACCCTTACCGACAGGGATAATGGCTACACCTTC
TRBD1	TRBV28	NA	TRBJ2-7	CASSSFGTALSYEQYF	TGTGCCAGCAGTTCCTTTGGGACAGCCCTCTCCTACGAGCAGTACTTC
NA	TRBV19	NA	TRBJ2-2	CASSIQATLGTGELFF	TGTGCCAGTAGTATCCAGGCAACCCTAGGGACCGGGGAGCTGTTTTTT
NA	TRBV6-5	NA	TRBJ1-1	CASSTGGRVTEAFF	TGTGCCAGCAGCACCGGGGGGAGGGTCACTGAAGCTTTCTTT
NA	TRBV7-8	few	TRBJ2-5	CASSLAGPGFTQYF	TGTGCCAGCAGCTTAGCTGGGCCCGGGTTTACCCAGTACTTC
NA	TRBV9	NA	TRBJ1-3	CASSKGQGTGNTIYF	TGTGCCAGCAGCAAAGGGCAGGGAACGGGAAACACCATATATTTT
NA	TRBV18	NA	TRBJ1-2	CASSPRTVRYGYTF	TGTGCCAGCTCACCACGAACAGTGAGGTATGGCTACACCTTC
TRBD2	TRBV5-6	NA	TRBJ2-7	CASSAGLADSYEQYF	TGTGCCAGCAGCGCGGGACTAGCGGACTCCTACGAGCAGTACTTC
NA	TRBV5-6	NA	TRBJ2-5	CASSSRRGAETQYF	TGTGCCAGCAGCTCGCGCCGGGGGGCAGAGACCCAGTACTTC
NA	TRBV5-4	NA	TRBJ2-3	CASSSSRQSNTDTQYF	TGTGCCAGCAGCTCTTCGAGACAGTCGAACACAGATACGCAGTATTTT
NA	TRBV28	NA	TRBJ2-7	CASSLWGSSYEQYF	TGTGCCAGCAGTTTGTGGGGGAGCTCCTACGAGCAGTACTTC
TRBD2	TRBV10-1	NA	TRBJ2-1	CASRVAGDSYNEQFF	TGCGCCAGCAGAGTAGCGGGGGACTCCTACAATGAGCAGTTCTTC
NA	TRBV27	NA	TRBJ2-7	CASRGTAREQYF	TGTGCCAGCAGGGGGACTGCCCGCGAGCAGTACTTC
NA	TRBV18	NA	TRBJ1-5	CASSPQGYSNQPQHF	TGTGCCAGCTCACCACAAGGGTATAGCAATCAGCCCCAGCATTTT
NA	TRBV4-1	NA	TRBJ1-6	CASSHTSWTADSPLHF	TGCGCCAGCAGCCATACCTCTTGGACAGCGGATTCACCCCTCCACTTT
TRBD1	TRBV28	NA	TRBJ2-5	CASTHPDYRDSIQETQYF	TGTGCCAGCACCCATCCCGATTACCGGGACAGTATCCAAGAGACCCAGTACTTC
TRBD1	TRBV15	NA	TRBJ1-3	CATSRDRGLGNTIYF	TGTGCCACCAGCAGGGACAGGGGCCTCGGAAACACCATATATTTT
NA	TRBV7-9	NA	TRBJ1-1	CASIKLTQGSEAFF	TGTGCCAGCATCAAGCTTACTCAGGGATCTGAAGCTTTCTTT
NA	TRBV6-5	NA	TRBJ1-1	CASSYSGRANTEAFF	TGTGCCAGCAGTTACTCGGGCAGGGCGAACACTGAAGCTTTCTTT
NA	TRBV9	NA	TRBJ1-6	CASNRVNSPLHF	TGTGCCAGCAACAGGGTTAATTCACCCCTCCACTTT
NA	TRBV5-1	NA	TRBJ2-2	CASSVGPGVSGTGELFF	TGCGCCAGCAGCGTCGGGCCAGGGGTGTCCGGCACCGGGGAGCTGTTTTTT
NA	TRBV4-3	NA	TRBJ1-5	CASSQEARQPQHF	TGCGCCAGCAGCCAAGAGGCGCGGCAGCCCCAGCATTTT
NA	TRBV7-9	NA	TRBJ1-2	CASSLATRGEGYTF	TGTGCCAGCAGCTTAGCGACGAGGGGCGAGGGCTACACCTTC
NA	TRBV25-1	once	TRBJ2-7	CASSLLGGSYEQYF	TGTGCCAGCAGTCTACTAGGGGGTTCCTACGAGCAGTACTTC
TRBD1	TRBV2	NA	TRBJ1-6	CASREDRGGNSPLHF	TGTGCCAGCAGGGAAGACAGGGGCGGAAATTCACCCCTCCACTTT
NA	TRBV5-1	NA	TRBJ2-2	CASSPGQNTGELFF	TGCGCCAGCAGCCCAGGACAGAACACCGGGGAGCTGTTTTTT
TRBD1	TRBV5-4	NA	TRBJ2-7	CASSDRGNYEQYF	TGTGCCAGCAGCGACAGGGGAAACTACGAGCAGTACTTC
TRBD2	TRBV7-2	NA	TRBJ2-3	CASSPRGGPRRDTQYF	TGTGCCAGCAGCCCGCGCGGGGGGCCACGTCGGGATACGCAGTATTTT
NA	TRBV5-1	NA	TRBJ2-1	CASSQPDNEQFF	TGCGCCAGCAGCCAGCCCGACAATGAGCAGTTCTTC
NA	TRBV6-2/TRBV6-3	NA	TRBJ2-7	CASSPEYYEQYF	TGTGCCAGCAGTCCAGAGTACTACGAGCAGTACTTC
NA	TRBV21-1	NA	TRBJ2-7	CASSKDCGRAYEQYF	TGTGCCAGCAGCAAAGATTGCGGGAGGGCCTACGAGCAGTACTTC
NA	TRBV5-6	NA	TRBJ1-5	CASSPGSNQPQHF	TGTGCCAGCAGCCCGGGGAGCAATCAGCCCCAGCATTTT
TRBD2	TRBV10-3	NA	TRBJ2-2	CATKGTSSTGELFF	TGTGCCACCAAAGGGACTAGTTCTACCGGGGAGCTGTTTTTT
TRBD1	TRBV19	NA	TRBJ2-7	CASAGGAMTYEQYF	TGTGCCAGTGCAGGGGGAGCAATGACCTACGAGCAGTACTTC
NA	TRBV11-2	NA	TRBJ2-7	CASSFWTGLREQYF	TGTGCCAGCAGCTTTTGGACGGGGTTGCGGGAGCAGTACTTC
NA	TRBV15	few	TRBJ2-3	CATSRGTDADTQYF	TGTGCCACCAGCAGAGGGACAGACGCAGATACGCAGTATTTT
TRBD2	TRBV5-1	NA	TRBJ2-1	CASSPTTSRVIYEQFF	TGCGCCAGCAGCCCGACGACTAGCCGAGTAATCTATGAGCAGTTCTTC
NA	TRBV9	NA	TRBJ1-3	CASSVVGNTIYF	TGTGCCAGCAGCGTAGTTGGAAACACCATATATTTT
NA	TRBV5-1	NA	TRBJ1-1	CASMIGGLNTEAFF	TGCGCCAGCATGATCGGGGGATTGAACACTGAAGCTTTCTTT
NA	TRBV7-8	NA	TRBJ1-5	CASRLAGEPQHF	TGTGCCAGCAGGCTAGCAGGGGAGCCCCAGCATTTT
TRBD2	TRBV6-1	few	TRBJ2-3	CASNGLAGSTDTQYF	TGTGCCAGCAACGGACTAGCGGGAAGCACAGATACGCAGTATTTT